The following is a T cell receptor beta chain sequence with its context. Its matching antigen is unknown. All the people who gave samples were healthy bone marrow donors. This specimen belongs to a study of cytomegalovirus exposure and HLA in healthy donors. Broader study findings: In an earlier analysis, in some 540 donors, most V segments appeared productive either ~87% or ~30% of the time.

Researchers ran the PCR with 60 Vbeta and 13 Jbeta primers. Some clones are missing from TCRdb's copy, which holds only in-frame ones; the method was immunoSEQ multiplex PCR. The table includes 150,000 or so clones, about 80% detected once. The sequence was collected from a man aged 25-45 years in good health and CMV-seropositive. The sequenced material came from PBMCs.

CDR3 loop: CASSSRAEGSEQYF. For the CDR3, the DNA is TGTGCCAGCAGCTCGCGGGCCGAGGGATCCGAGCAGTACTTC. The rearrangement links TRBV11-1 to TRBJ2-7, with D tentatively TRBD2 (5 bases). Germline V gene sequence: CDR1 SGHAT, CDR2 FQDESV (reference sequence). V gave up 4 bases and J gave up 6 bases, with 16 bases separating them. The CDR3 spans 14 residues.